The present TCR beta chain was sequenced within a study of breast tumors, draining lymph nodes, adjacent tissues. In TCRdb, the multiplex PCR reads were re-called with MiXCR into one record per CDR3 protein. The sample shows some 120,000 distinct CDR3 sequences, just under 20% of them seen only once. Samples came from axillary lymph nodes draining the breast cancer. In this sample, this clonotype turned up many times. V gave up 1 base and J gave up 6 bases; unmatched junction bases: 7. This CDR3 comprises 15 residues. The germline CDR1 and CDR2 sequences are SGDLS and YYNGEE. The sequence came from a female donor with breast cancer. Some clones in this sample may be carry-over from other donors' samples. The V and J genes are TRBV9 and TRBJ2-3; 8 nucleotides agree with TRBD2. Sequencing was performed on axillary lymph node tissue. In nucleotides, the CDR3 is TGTGCCAGCAGCGTAAATCCGGGAGGGTCCGATACGCAGTATTTT. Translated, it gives CASSVNPGGSDTQYF.